These 26 T cell receptor beta chains originate from one sample sequenced in a study of OX40 agonist ivuxolimab in advanced cancers. Libraries were prepared by immunoSEQ multiplex PCR; TCRdb keeps only in-frame clonotypes and omits some of them. The table lists around 95,000 clones, around 91% of them singletons. The sequencing used CD4+ or CD8+ T cells sorted from blood, collected in a trial of the OX40 agonist ivuxolimab. These receptors originate from an adult with an advanced solid tumor such as melanoma, head and neck, liver or kidney cancer.

The chain combines TRBV28 with TRBJ1-5; TRBD1 aligns across 7 bases. The V segment lost 5 bases and the J segment 3 bases; nucleotides outside the gene matches: 10. This CDR3 is built from 16 residues. Germline V gene data show CDR1 as MDHEN and CDR2 as SYDVKM. The CDR3 loop reads CASSAPGQTFNQPQHF. Written as DNA, the CDR3 is TGTGCCAGCAGTGCACCGGGACAGACTTTCAATCAGCCCCAGCATTTT. The whole variable domain, remainder taken from reference TRBV28 and TRBJ1-5, is DVKVTQSSRYLVKRTGEKVFLECVQDMDHENMFWYRQDPGLGLRLIYFSYDVKMKEKGDIPEGYSVSREKKERFSLILESASTNQTSMYLCASSAPGQTFNQPQHFGDGTRLSIL.

V usage is TRBV5-1 and J usage is TRBJ2-1; 11 bases agree with TRBD2. The CDR3 covers 17 residues. The ends lost 4 bases at V and 6 bases at J; junction bases unmatched: 12. In germline, CDR1 is SGHRS, CDR2 YFSETQ. The CDR3 coding sequence is TGCGCCAGCAGCCGAACCGCGACTAGCGGGGCGACCAATGAGCAGTTCTTC. It codes for CASSRTATSGATNEQFF.

The chain combines TRBV25-1 with TRBJ2-5; 13 nucleotides agree with TRBD2. V shed 5 bases and J 0 bases; nucleotides not matched to a gene: 9. The germline gives CDR1 MGHDK, CDR2 SYGVNS. This CDR3 region has 18 residues. The DNA for the CDR3 is TGTGCCAGCAGTCCCGGGACTAGCGGGGTTTGGTACCAAGAGACCCAGTACTTC. Its translation is CASSPGTSGVWYQETQYF.

V and J are TRBV19 and TRBJ2-3; 7 nucleotides match TRBD2. The V segment lost 7 bases and the J segment 2 bases; nucleotides outside the gene matches: 12. This CDR3 is 16 amino acids long. The V gene's germline CDR1 is LNHDA and CDR2 SQIVND (reference sequence). The CDR3 loop reads CASTPGRAGNTDTQYF. CDR3 nucleotides: TGTGCCAGTACCCCCGGGCGAGCGGGAAACACAGATACGCAGTATTTT.

CDR3 region: CASTPTGENEQYF. The DNA of the CDR3 is TGTGCCAGCACCCCGACAGGGGAGAACGAGCAGTACTTC. The chain combines TRBV18 with TRBJ2-7; 8 nucleotides match TRBD1. This CDR3 is built from 13 residues. Trimming took 8 bases from V and 5 from J; bases not matched to a gene: 8. Germline V lookup: CDR1 KGHSH, CDR2 LQKENI. Using reference TRBV18 and TRBJ2-7 for the parts outside the CDR3, the full variable domain is NAGVMQNPRHLVRRRGQEARLRCSPMKGHSHVYWYRQLPEEGLKFMVYLQKENIIDESGMPKERFSAEFPKEGPSILRIQQVVRGDSAAYFCASTPTGENEQYFGPGTRLTVT.

This sequence joins TRBV30 and TRBJ2-2; D is unresolved. This CDR3 contains 12 residues. Germline assignment: CDR1 GTSNPN and CDR2 SVGIG (reference sequence). V lost 2 bases to trimming and J lost 3 bases, with 4 bases between them. CDR3 DNA: TGTGCCTGGAGTAGGGACACCGGGGAGCTGTTTTTT. Amino acid sequence: CAWSRDTGELFF.

The chain joins TRBV7-3 to TRBJ2-3; the match to TRBD2 covers 9 bases. This CDR3 has 15 residues. Trimming took 2 bases from V and 0 from J; bases not matched to a gene: 0. Germline CDR1 SGHTA, CDR2 FQGTGA. For the CDR3, the DNA is TGTGCCAGCAGCTTAGCGGGGGGGAGCACAGATACGCAGTATTTT. Its protein is CASSLAGGSTDTQYF. The entire variable domain, with the rest obtained from reference TRBV7-3 and TRBJ2-3, is as follows: GAGVSQTPSNKVTEKGKYVELRCDPISGHTALYWYRQSLGQGPEFLIYFQGTGAADDSGLPNDRFFAVRPEGSVSTLKIQRTERGDSAVYLCASSLAGGSTDTQYFGPGTRLTVL.

The chain has TRBV10-3 and TRBJ2-3, with 7 bases identical to TRBD2. The junction had 8 bases not matched to a gene; V was cut back by 8 bases and J by 3 bases. In germline, CDR1 is ENHRY, CDR2 SYGVKD. The CDR3 loop spans 14 amino acids. CDR3 amino acids: CAIAGLAETDTQYF. The CDR3 coding sequence is TGTGCCATCGCGGGCCTAGCGGAAACAGATACGCAGTATTTT.

This clone was seen once. The V gene is TRBV29-1, the J gene TRBJ1-4; the match to TRBD1 covers 7 bases. The V gene end was trimmed by 6 bases and the J gene end by 7 bases; junction bases not matched to a gene: 11. The CDR3 runs 14 residues. In germline, CDR1 is SQVTM, CDR2 ANQGSEA. Here the CDR3 reads CSVRGEGASEKLFF. In nucleotides, the CDR3 is TGCAGCGTCCGAGGGGAGGGGGCTAGTGAAAAACTGTTTTTT.

On this clone itself: Germline and junction disagree at one end, which may indicate a read error. The chain joins TRBV6-1 to TRBJ1-2, with D perhaps TRBD1 (5 bases). The CDR3 totals 13 residues. Germline CDR1 reads MNHNS; CDR2 reads SASEGT. The CDR3 nucleotides are TGTGCCAGTGAAGAGTGGCAGGGCCAAACTCCGCGGTTC. It yields the protein CASEEWQGQTPRF.

V usage is TRBV5-1 and J usage is TRBJ1-1; the D is unclear. This CDR3 has 16 amino acids. The V and J ends lost 0 bases and 2 bases respectively, with 14 bases between them. Germline V lookup: CDR1 SGHRS, CDR2 YFSETQ. In DNA form, the CDR3 reads TGCGCCAGCAGCTTGGGTTTCGACATAGGTAACACTGAAGCTTTCTTT. Encoded protein: CASSLGFDIGNTEAFF.

This clone is a singleton in its sample. V gene TRBV9 combines with J gene TRBJ1-1; TRBD1 is a possible D gene (5 bases). The CDR3 extends over 13 amino acids. Between the trimmed V and J ends, which lost 0 bases and 7 bases, there was a span of 10 bases. Per germline, CDR1 SGDLS and CDR2 YYNGEE. In nucleotides, the CDR3 is TGTGCCAGCAGCGTAGATCAGGGCGGTGAAGCTTTCTTT. Translation: CASSVDQGGEAFF.

This chain uses TRBV5-6 with TRBJ2-7; 7 nucleotides line up with TRBD2. Germline V gives CDR1 SGHDT, CDR2 YYEEEE. This CDR3 spans 14 amino acids. V was clipped by 4 bases and J by 2 bases; unmatched bases: 6. CDR3 loop: CASSVAGVAYEQYF. CDR3 sequence (DNA): TGTGCCAGCAGCGTGGCGGGGGTCGCCTACGAGCAGTACTTC.

CDR3 in amino acids: CASSLDGQGLWNEQFF. DNA of the CDR3: TGCGCCAGCAGCCTAGATGGACAGGGTTTGTGGAATGAGCAGTTCTTC. The J gene is TRBJ2-1, the V gene TRBV5-1; 8 nucleotides line up with TRBD1. Germline V gene data show CDR1 as SGHRS and CDR2 as YFSETQ. The trim removed 4 bases at V and 7 bases at J, leaving 13 bases unmatched. The CDR3 sequence is 16 residues long.

V and J are TRBV19 and TRBJ2-1; D tentatively fits TRBD1 or TRBD2 (5 bases each). Between the trimmed V and J ends, which lost 7 bases and 7 bases, there was a span of 17 bases. The germline gives CDR1 LNHDA, CDR2 SQIVND (reference sequence). The CDR3 covers 14 residues. This CDR3 reads CASNPPGWGNEQFF. In nucleotides, the CDR3 is TGTGCCAGTAACCCCCCGGGATGGGGGAATGAGCAGTTCTTC.

The chain combines TRBV29-1 with TRBJ1-4; D might be TRBD1 (6 bases). Per germline, CDR1 SQVTM and CDR2 ANQGSEA. There are 13 residues in the CDR3. Trimming pared 7 bases from V and 3 bases from J, leaving 12 bases between. In nucleotides, the CDR3 is TGCAGCGCCTCGGGGGCCTCTAATGAAAAACTGTTTTTT. It is translated as CSASGASNEKLFF.

The chain uses TRBV5-8 and TRBJ1-1; TRBD1 matches 9 bases. The CDR3 totals 17 residues. Germline-derived CDR1 and CDR2 are SGHTS and YDEGEE. V trimming: 7 bases; J trimming: 2 bases; junction bases outside the gene matches: 15. The CDR3 DNA reads as TGTGCCAGCCCCCAGTGGGGACAGGGAAACCTAAACACTGAAGCTTTCTTT. Amino acids: CASPQWGQGNLNTEAFF.

Notes on this clone: The sample holds other DNA sequences that translate to the same CDR3. The CDR3 coding sequence is TGCGCCAGCAGCTTGGGTGGGAGCTCCTACGAGCAGTACTTC. Translating it yields CASSLGGSSYEQYF. V gene TRBV5-1 combines with J gene TRBJ2-7; possible D gene TRBD2, 5 bases. The germline gives CDR1 SGHRS, CDR2 YFSETQ. Between the trimmed V and J ends, which lost 0 bases and 0 bases, there was a span of 7 bases. The CDR3 length is 14 residues.

The chain couples TRBV5-1 to TRBJ1-4, with D perhaps TRBD1 (6 bases). V was shortened by 6 bases and J by 7 bases, with 13 bases between the two germline ends. This CDR3 comprises 13 residues. Germline CDR1 is SGHRS and CDR2 is YFSETQ. CDR3 loop: CASKSGGGEKLFF. In DNA form, the CDR3 reads TGCGCCAGCAAGTCCGGAGGGGGTGAAAAACTGTTTTTT.

This clone was picked up a small number of times. This rearrangement joins TRBV30 to TRBJ1-1, with D unresolved. Germline V CDR1 and CDR2: GTSNPN, SVGIG (reference sequence). The CDR3 has 13 amino acids. Trimming pared 7 bases from V and 4 bases from J, leaving 16 bases between. The CDR3 reads CASMGGGSTEAFF. Here the CDR3 DNA reads TGTGCCTCGATGGGTGGAGGGAGCACTGAAGCTTTCTTT. Combining the CDR3 with reference TRBV30 and TRBJ1-1 gives the whole variable domain SQTIHQWPATLVQPVGSPLSLECTVEGTSNPNLYWYRQAAGRGLQLLFYSVGIGQISSEVPQNLSASRPQDRQFILSSKKLLLSDSGFYLCASMGGGSTEAFFGQGTRLTVV.

The genes are TRBV6-1 and TRBJ2-5, with D possibly matching TRBD2 (6 bases). The V end was cut by 1 base, the J end by 4 bases, with 10 bases between. The germline V gene encodes CDR1 MNHNS and CDR2 SASEGT. CDR3 length: 14 amino acids. The DNA for the CDR3 is TGTGCCAGCAGTGAAGATCTGGGAGGAGAGACCCAGTACTTC. This sequence encodes CASSEDLGGETQYF.

This clone was detected a few times. This chain uses TRBV2 with TRBJ2-1; TRBD1 agrees at 9 bases. This CDR3 contains 15 residues. Germline assignment: CDR1 SNHLY and CDR2 FYNNEI. With 4 bases clipped from V and 5 bases from J, the junction kept 6 bases outside the gene matches. The CDR3 protein is CASSVTGGLDNEQFF. Here the CDR3 DNA reads TGTGCCAGCAGTGTAACAGGGGGCTTGGACAATGAGCAGTTCTTC. Drawing the rest from reference TRBV2 and TRBJ2-1, the complete variable domain is EPEVTQTPSHQVTQMGQEVILRCVPISNHLYFYWYRQILGQKVEFLVSFYNNEISEKSEIFDDQFSVERPDGSNFTLKIRSTKLEDSAMYFCASSVTGGLDNEQFFGPGTRLTVL.

The chain carries TRBV7-3 and TRBJ2-3; D is unresolved. The germline CDR1 and CDR2 sequences are SGHTA and FQGTGA. V was shortened by 6 bases and J by 3 bases, with 13 bases between the two germline ends. The CDR3 runs to 14 residues. This chain's CDR3 is CASSLGLATDTQYF. Here the CDR3 DNA reads TGTGCCAGCAGTCTCGGGTTGGCTACAGATACGCAGTATTTT. Using reference TRBV7-3 and TRBJ2-3 for the parts outside the CDR3, the full variable domain is GAGVSQTPSNKVTEKGKYVELRCDPISGHTALYWYRQSLGQGPEFLIYFQGTGAADDSGLPNDRFFAVRPEGSVSTLKIQRTERGDSAVYLCASSLGLATDTQYFGPGTRLTVL.

This chain joins TRBV30 and TRBJ1-5; possibly TRBD1 for D (5 bases). V shed 1 base and J shed 4 bases, with 11 bases lying between them. This CDR3 is 14 amino acids long. Per germline, CDR1 GTSNPN and CDR2 SVGIG (reference sequence). CDR3 region: CAWSEQAPNQPQHF. In DNA, the CDR3 is TGTGCCTGGAGTGAACAGGCGCCGAATCAGCCCCAGCATTTT. Supplemented by reference TRBV30 and TRBJ1-5, the full variable domain reads SQTIHQWPATLVQPVGSPLSLECTVEGTSNPNLYWYRQAAGRGLQLLFYSVGIGQISSEVPQNLSASRPQDRQFILSSKKLLLSDSGFYLCAWSEQAPNQPQHFGDGTRLSIL.

The rearrangement uses TRBV6-1 and TRBJ2-7; 8 nucleotides align to TRBD1. V was pared by 5 bases and J by 7 bases, with 10 bases of the junction left unmatched. CDR3 length: 14 amino acids. CDR1 and CDR2 (germline): MNHNS, SASEGT. CDR3 coding DNA: TGTGCCAGCAGTAGACGGACAGGGATGGGGGAGCAGTACTTC. The encoded protein is CASSRRTGMGEQYF.

The chain has TRBV6-6 and TRBJ1-2; 9 bases are a match to TRBD1. The junction had 2 bases not matched to a gene; V was cut back by 2 bases and J by 1 base. Germline CDR1 reads MNHNY; CDR2 reads SVGAGI (reference sequence). This CDR3 is built from 15 residues. CDR3 sequence reads: CASSYGQGRNYGYTF. CDR3 sequence (DNA): TGTGCCAGCAGTTACGGACAGGGGCGTAACTATGGCTACACCTTC.